The next 22 T cell receptor beta chains were all read from a single sample in a study of molecular identifiers for immune sequencing clone quantification. In TCRdb, the PCR reads were re-called with MiXCR into one record per CDR3 protein. The table includes some 66,000 distinct CDR3 sequences, about 20% detected once. Sequencing was done on a sample of naive CD8+ T cells from blood, with Jurkat cell RNA spiked in. Indicated subset: FACS-sorted CD8+CD4-CCR7+CD45RA+ naive T cells. The receptors were sampled from a human donor in good health. Some libraries in this study had Jurkat cell RNA spiked in.

As to this clonotype: A much larger clonotype is one base distant, so this may be a read error. V usage is TRBV29-1 and J usage is TRBJ1-3; 7 bases are a match to TRBD1. Germline V gives CDR1 SQVTM, CDR2 ANQGSEA. V lost 4 bases to trimming and J lost 0 bases; unmatched junction nucleotides: 3. The CDR3 runs to 14 residues. Here the CDR3 DNA reads TGCAGCGTTGCGGGACAGAACTCTGGAAACACCATATATTTT. Translated, it gives CSVAGQNSGNTIYF.

This clonotype was recorded many times. The rearrangement uses TRBV19 and TRBJ2-1, with TRBD2 matching 7 bases. Per germline, CDR1 LNHDA and CDR2 SQIVND (reference sequence). Germline trimming cut 1 base from V and 4 bases from J; bases unmatched to any gene: 4. The CDR3 length is 15 residues. DNA for the CDR3: TGTGCCAGTAGTATAGGGGAGGGACTTTACAATGAGCAGTTCTTC. Encoded protein: CASSIGEGLYNEQFF.

Of note for this clonotype: Since a much larger clone is just one base distant, this may be a read error. As the CDR3 is not closed by the conserved phenylalanine or tryptophan, this likely results from a read error. The chain links TRBV18 to TRBJ2-7; 9 nucleotides agree with TRBD1. V shed 6 bases, J shed 4 bases, and the junction held 7 bases outside the gene matches. CDR1 is KGHSH and CDR2 is LQKENI in the germline V gene. The CDR3 sequence is 14 residues long. The DNA of the CDR3 is TGTGCCAGCTCCGCACGGGACAGGGATTACGAGCAGTACTCC. This codes for CASSARDRDYEQYS.

At least ten counts were recorded for this clonotype. The V and J genes are TRBV6-1 and TRBJ1-1; possibly TRBD1 for D (5 bases). The V gene lost 7 bases and the J gene lost 4 bases, with 13 bases spanning the gap. The CDR3 length is 13 residues. Germline loops: CDR1 MNHNS, CDR2 SASEGT. The CDR3 spells CASMQGSSTEAFF. The CDR3 DNA reads as TGTGCCAGCATGCAGGGATCGAGCACTGAAGCTTTCTTT.

The J gene is TRBJ1-5, the V gene TRBV12-3 or TRBV12-4; tentative D call: TRBD1 (5 bases). V was shortened by 3 bases and J by 6 bases, with 9 bases between the two germline ends. The CDR3 has 13 residues. As DNA, the CDR3 is TGTGCCAGCAGTTTGGGGGGGGGTCAGCCCCAGCATTTT. The encoded protein is CASSLGGGQPQHF.

This chain uses TRBV6-5 with TRBJ2-7; TRBD1 is a possible D gene (6 bases). V was shortened by 6 bases and J by 2 bases, with 17 bases between the two germline ends. Germline CDR1 and CDR2: MNHEY and SVGAGI. The CDR3 loop spans 15 amino acids. CDR3 sequence (DNA): TGTGCCAGCAGCTCTACTCAGGGGAACCCCTACGAGCAGTACTTC. It translates to CASSSTQGNPYEQYF.

This clonotype was detected only once. This may stem from a read error, because a much larger clone lies one nucleotide away. This chain joins TRBV6-2 or TRBV6-3 and TRBJ2-2; 10 nucleotides line up with TRBD1. Germline CDR1 MNHEY, CDR2 SVGEGT. The CDR3 covers 15 residues. As DNA, the CDR3 is TGTGCCAGCAGACGACAGGGGGCGGACACCGGGGAGCCGTTTTTT. It specifies CASRRQGADTGEPFF.

This clonotype was recorded many times. The genes are TRBV4-1 and TRBJ2-5, with TRBD1 as a possible D gene (6 bases). The V gene lost 4 bases and the J gene lost 4 bases, with 19 bases spanning the gap. The CDR3 consists of 16 residues. The germline CDR1 and CDR2 sequences are MGHRA and YSYEKL. CDR3 region: CASSPQVSQGRETQYF. DNA for the CDR3: TGCGCCAGCAGCCCTCAAGTGTCCCAGGGGCGAGAGACCCAGTACTTC.

In the case of this clonotype: A clone one base away is much larger, so this may be a read error. This chain's CDR3 is CSSSLGQLYTDTQYF. CDR3 nucleotide sequence: TGTTCCAGCAGCCTAGGACAGCTTTACACAGATACGCAGTATTTT. The rearrangement joins TRBV5-6 to TRBJ2-3, with D possibly being TRBD1 (6 bases). Germline CDR1 is SGHDT and CDR2 is YYEEEE. CDR3 length: 15 amino acids.

With regard to this clonotype: No conserved phenylalanine or tryptophan is present at the end of the CDR3, so a read error is the likely explanation. CDR3 bases: TGTGCCAGCAGCTCCCCAACTTCGTACGGAAGCGACTACTACGAGCAGTACCTC. This codes for CASSSPTSYGSDYYEQYL. This chain uses TRBV7-9 with TRBJ2-7; a possible D gene is TRBD2 (5 bases). Germline CDR1 reads SEHNR; CDR2 reads FQNEAQ (reference sequence). This CDR3 comprises 18 residues. V was pared by 4 bases and J by 3 bases, with 25 bases between.

This clonotype has just a few counts. This rearrangement joins TRBV5-4 to TRBJ2-5, with D maybe TRBD1 (5 bases). In germline, CDR1 is SGHNT, CDR2 YYREEE (reference sequence). CDR3 length equals 14 residues. Trimming removed 6 bases at V and 1 base at J, with 13 bases between. The CDR3: CASKLWGGQETQYF. In DNA form, the CDR3 reads TGTGCCAGCAAGCTTTGGGGCGGCCAAGAGACCCAGTACTTC.

This clonotype was recorded many times. This rearrangement joins TRBV7-9 to TRBJ2-7; D call uncertain. The ends were cut back, 5 bases at V and 5 bases at J, with 7 bases in the middle. This CDR3 is 11 amino acids long. Germline CDR1 reads SEHNR; CDR2 reads FQNEAQ (reference sequence). The CDR3 region has the DNA TGTGCCAGCAGCCCAGTCCACGAGCAGTACTTC. It encodes CASSPVHEQYF.

This clonotype was seen ten or more times. This chain joins TRBV2 and TRBJ2-3; D uncertain. Germline-derived CDR1 and CDR2 are SNHLY and FYNNEI. The CDR3 has 14 amino acids. The V end was cut by 4 bases, the J end by 0 bases, with 8 bases between. The CDR3 region has the DNA TGTGCCAGCAGTGGCCCAGATAGCACAGATACGCAGTATTTT. This encodes CASSGPDSTDTQYF.

This clonotype was found many times. This sequence joins TRBV6-5 and TRBJ2-3; 7 nucleotides line up with TRBD2. Germline V lookup: CDR1 MNHEY, CDR2 SVGAGI. Trimming removed 2 bases from V and 4 bases from J; junction bases left unmatched: 6. The CDR3 loop spans 15 amino acids. Here the CDR3 DNA reads TGTGCCAGCAGTTACGCGGGAGAGGGTCCAGATACGCAGTATTTT. Protein product: CASSYAGEGPDTQYF.

This clonotype turned up a few times. The genes are TRBV5-6 and TRBJ2-7; D ambiguous. This CDR3 is built from 12 residues. The germline gives CDR1 SGHDT, CDR2 YYEEEE. V was shortened by 7 bases and J by 0 bases, with 8 bases between the two germline ends. CDR3 nucleotide sequence: TGTGCCAGCTCGAGTCGCTCCTACGAGCAGTACTTC. Amino acids: CASSSRSYEQYF.

As regards this clonotype: Being one base from a much bigger clone, this may be a read error. The CDR3 does not end in the conserved phenylalanine or tryptophan, so this is likely a read error. The chain recombines TRBV7-2 with TRBJ1-3, with D possibly TRBD1 on 5 matching bases. CDR1 and CDR2 (germline): SGHTA, FQGNSA. The CDR3 is 12 amino acids. Trimming removed 5 bases from V and 8 bases from J, with 10 bases in between. The DNA for the CDR3 is TGTGCCAGCAGCCCACTAGGGGACACCATATATTTA. Translating it yields CASSPLGDTIYL.

This clonotype was seen ten or more times. This rearrangement joins TRBV7-2 to TRBJ2-7; D remains ambiguous. Looked up from germline, CDR1 is SGHTA and CDR2 is FQGNSA. The CDR3 extends over 14 amino acids. Trimming removed 5 bases at V and 1 base at J, with 12 bases between. CDR3 nucleotide sequence: TGTGCCAGCAGCCACTCCGCGGTTTCCTACGAGCAGTACTTC. It specifies CASSHSAVSYEQYF.

Note on this clonotype: With a much larger clone just one base away, this may be a read error. This sequence joins TRBV7-8 and TRBJ2-1; D possibly uses TRBD1 or TRBD2 (6 bases each). With 8 bases removed from V and 12 bases from J, the gap between germline ends came to 26 bases. CDR3 length: 15 amino acids. From germline, CDR1 is SGHVS and CDR2 FQNEAQ. CDR3 loop: CASAVIRGAMDGQFF. The CDR3 DNA is TGTGCCAGCGCCGTAATAAGGGGGGCTATGGATGGGCAGTTCTTC.

As to this clonotype: With a much larger clone just one base away, this may be a read error. The chain joins TRBV7-9 to TRBJ2-1, with 10 bases matching TRBD2. The CDR3 length is 15 residues. V was clipped by 4 bases and J by 9 bases; unmatched bases: 9. Germline V gene lookup returns CDR1 SEHNR and CDR2 FQNEAQ (reference sequence). CDR3: CASSSATSGNTEQFF. The CDR3 DNA is TGTGCCAGCAGCTCGGCAACTAGCGGGAATACTGAGCAGTTCTTC. Full variable domain (remainder filled in from reference TRBV7-9 and TRBJ2-1): DTGVSQNPRHKITKRGQNVTFRCDPISEHNRLYWYRQTLGQGPEFLTYFQNEAQLEKSRLLSDRFSAERPKGSFSTLEIQRTEQGDSAMYLCASSSATSGNTEQFFGPGTRLTVL.

Of note for this clonotype: A read error is possible here, since a much larger clone lies one base away. As the CDR3 is not closed by the conserved phenylalanine or tryptophan, this likely results from a read error. This sequence joins TRBV28 and TRBJ2-1; no definite D call. CDR1 and CDR2 from the germline V gene are MDHEN and SYDVKM. The CDR3 runs to 14 residues. V lost 3 bases and J 5 bases, leaving 11 bases between the germline ends. For the CDR3, the DNA is TGTGCCAGCAGTTTGGCACAGATAGACAATGAGCAGTTCTCC. The encoded protein is CASSLAQIDNEQFS.

Regarding this clonotype: Its ends do not fully match the called genes, so a read error is possible. This chain connects TRBV19 to TRBJ2-2; a possible D gene is TRBD2 (7 bases). The CDR3 loop spans 14 amino acids. From germline, CDR1 is LNHDA and CDR2 SQIVND (reference sequence). The CDR3, as DNA: TGTGCCAGTAGTATAGTGGGGGGGGCCGGAGAGCTGTTTTTT. Its translation is CASSIVGGAGELFF.

For this clonotype: Since a much larger clone is just one base distant, this may be a read error. The chain combines TRBV29-1 with TRBJ1-1; D might be TRBD1 (5 bases). Trimming removed 3 bases at V and 6 bases at J, with 11 bases between. In germline, CDR1 is SQVTM, CDR2 ANQGSEA. This CDR3 has 12 residues. DNA of the CDR3: TGCAGCGTTGAGACAGCCTTGGCTGAAGCTTTCTTT. It yields the protein CSVETALAEAFF.